One sample yielded the 24 T cell receptor beta chains listed below, sequenced in a study of T cell responses to AZD1222 COVID-19 vaccine. Clones were read by immunoSEQ multiplex PCR, and TCRdb kept only the in-frame ones, dropping some. The sample contains 100,000 or so clones, 91% of which appear only once. Sequencing was performed on peripheral blood, taken on day 0 of AZD1222 vaccination. The receptor set was obtained from an adult in good health.

This clone was seen a few times. This sequence joins TRBV19 and TRBJ2-7; 8 bases align to TRBD1. The CDR3 has 14 amino acids. Germline values: CDR1 LNHDA, CDR2 SQIVND (reference sequence). V was pared by 5 bases and J by 5 bases, with 8 bases of the junction left unmatched. As DNA, the CDR3 is TGTGCCAGTAGTGTCACGGGACAGGTCCACGAGCAGTACTTC. Protein: CASSVTGQVHEQYF.

The chain couples TRBV29-1 to TRBJ1-1, with D possibly being TRBD1 (5 bases). Germline-derived CDR1 and CDR2 are SQVTM and ANQGSEA. Trimming removed 0 bases from V and 6 bases from J, with 17 bases in between. The CDR3 extends over 15 amino acids. CDR3 bases: TGCAGCGTTGAAGAGGGGGGGAGGGCCCTCGCTGAAGCTTTCTTT. Its protein product is CSVEEGGRALAEAFF. The whole variable domain, remainder taken from reference TRBV29-1 and TRBJ1-1, is SAVISQKPSRDICQRGTSLTIQCQVDSQVTMMFWYRQQPGQSLTLIATANQGSEATYESGFVIDKFPISRPNLTFSTLTVSNMSPEDSSIYLCSVEEGGRALAEAFFGQGTRLTVV.

This clone was seen a single time. The chain has TRBV18 and TRBJ1-6; possibly TRBD1 for D (5 bases). The CDR3 runs 14 residues. Germline CDR1 KGHSH, CDR2 LQKENI. V gave up 5 bases and J gave up 7 bases, with 12 bases separating them. The CDR3 region has the DNA TGTGCCAGCTCATTTTTGGGGGGAAATTCACCCCTCCACTTT. Protein sequence: CASSFLGGNSPLHF.

V usage is TRBV19 and J usage is TRBJ1-3; D unclear. CDR1 and CDR2 (germline): LNHDA, SQIVND (reference sequence). V dropped 6 bases and J dropped 2 bases, with 8 bases sitting between them. This CDR3 comprises 13 residues. Here the CDR3 DNA reads TGTGCCAGTAGCGTTGGGACTGGAAACACCATATATTTT. It translates to CASSVGTGNTIYF.

The gene calls are TRBV28 and TRBJ2-2, with D perhaps given as TRBD1 or TRBD2 (5 bases each). The length of the CDR3 is 17 residues. Germline CDR1 is MDHEN and CDR2 is SYDVKM. V gave up 6 bases and J gave up 6 bases, with 23 bases separating them. CDR3 in DNA: TGTGCCAGCAGCCCAAAATCATTCCTCCGGGGCCCCGGGGAGCTGTTTTTT. Translation: CASSPKSFLRGPGELFF.

J is TRBJ2-2 and V is TRBV7-6; D unresolved. The length of the CDR3 is 14 residues. V dropped 5 bases and J dropped 7 bases, with 14 bases sitting between them. Germline V gives CDR1 SGHVS, CDR2 FNYEAQ. CDR3 loop: CASSLPLGIGELFF. The CDR3 region has the DNA TGTGCCAGCAGCCTACCCCTGGGGATCGGGGAGCTGTTTTTT. The full variable domain, completed using reference TRBV7-6 and TRBJ2-2, is GAGVSQSPRYKVTKRGQDVALRCDPISGHVSLYWYRQALGQGPEFLTYFNYEAQQDKSGLPNDRFSAERPEGSISTLTIQRTEQRDSAMYRCASSLPLGIGELFFGEGSRLTVL.

The CDR3 DNA reads TGTGCCAGCAGCGCCACAGGATTTTCCCACAATGAGCAGTTCTTC. Protein: CASSATGFSHNEQFF. The rearrangement uses TRBV9 and TRBJ2-1, with D maybe TRBD1 (5 bases). Germline assignment: CDR1 SGDLS and CDR2 YYNGEE. V was shortened by 3 bases and J by 5 bases, with 15 bases between the two germline ends. This CDR3 has 15 amino acids. The variable domain in full, with the rest retrieved from reference TRBV9 and TRBJ2-1, is DSGVTQTPKHLITATGQRVTLRCSPRSGDLSVYWYQQSLDQGLQFLIQYYNGEERAKGNILERFSAQQFPDLHSELNLSSLELGDSALYFCASSATGFSHNEQFFGPGTRLTVL.

The V and J genes are TRBV11-2 and TRBJ1-1; no clear D. The CDR3 extends over 15 amino acids. The V end lost 3 bases, the J end lost 4 bases, and 15 bases lay between the germline ends. CDR1 is SGHAT and CDR2 is FQNNGV in the germline V gene. The CDR3 here is CASSFSGTRVTEAFF. The CDR3 DNA is TGTGCCAGCAGCTTTTCCGGAACGCGGGTCACTGAAGCTTTCTTT.

The CDR3 DNA reads as TGTGCCAGCAGTCCCCCGGGACAGGGTTTCTCTGGGGCCAACGTCCTGACTTTC. It specifies CASSPPGQGFSGANVLTF. The chain uses TRBV27 and TRBJ2-6; TRBD1 matches 9 bases. Germline V gives CDR1 MNHEY, CDR2 SMNVEV (reference sequence). Trimming took 5 bases from V and 0 from J; bases not matched to a gene: 8. CDR3 length: 18 amino acids.

J is TRBJ1-1 and V is TRBV6-2 or TRBV6-3, with D unclear. The germline V gene has CDR1 MNHEY and CDR2 SVGEGT. Trimming stripped 2 bases from V and 0 bases from J, with 10 bases between. The CDR3 contains 15 residues. CDR3 region: CASSYVYRMNTEAFF. DNA of the CDR3: TGTGCCAGCAGTTACGTGTACAGAATGAACACTGAAGCTTTCTTT.

The chain uses TRBV19 and TRBJ1-2, with TRBD1 identical over 7 bases. The CDR3 loop spans 13 amino acids. Germline CDR1 reads LNHDA; CDR2 reads SQIVND (reference sequence). Unmatched junction bases numbered 10, after V lost 11 bases and J lost 4 bases. The CDR3, as DNA: TGTGCCGCAACTAGGGGACAGCTCTATGGCTACACCTTC. Translated, it gives CAATRGQLYGYTF.

V gene TRBV19 combines with J gene TRBJ2-3, with 10 nucleotides matching TRBD2. This CDR3 spans 15 amino acids. In germline, CDR1 is LNHDA, CDR2 SQIVND (reference sequence). Trimming at V came to 7 bases and at J to 2 bases, leaving 6 bases not matched to a gene. CDR3 bases: TGTGCCAGTAATCTAGCGGGGGCAACCACAGATACGCAGTATTTT. Its translation: CASNLAGATTDTQYF.

The chain recombines TRBV27 with TRBJ1-5; 9 positions agree with TRBD1. The J segment lost 6 bases and the V segment lost 6 bases, leaving 6 bases of the junction unmatched. This CDR3 spans 14 amino acids. Germline V CDR1 and CDR2: MNHEY, SMNVEV (reference sequence). The CDR3 here is CASRPTGGSQPQHF. The CDR3 bases are TGTGCCAGCAGGCCGACAGGGGGTAGTCAGCCCCAGCATTTT.

CDR3 loop: CASSFSQSGDEQYF. The CDR3 bases are TGTGCCAGCAGCTTTAGTCAGTCAGGGGACGAGCAGTACTTC. The chain couples TRBV13 to TRBJ2-7; tentative D call: TRBD1 (6 bases). Trimming stripped 3 bases from V and 5 bases from J, with 14 bases between. Per germline, CDR1 PRHDT and CDR2 FYEKMQ (reference sequence). The CDR3 runs 14 residues.

This rearrangement joins TRBV15 to TRBJ1-3; perhaps TRBD1 as D (6 bases). The length of the CDR3 is 17 residues. With 1 base removed from V and 3 bases from J, the gap between germline ends came to 16 bases. Looked up from germline, CDR1 is LNHNV and CDR2 is YYDKDF (reference sequence). The CDR3 coding sequence is TGTGCCACCAGCAGAGTACCCCTGGGGGCGGGTGGAAACACCATATATTTT. Translated, it gives CATSRVPLGAGGNTIYF. Full variable domain (remainder filled in from reference TRBV15 and TRBJ1-3): DAMVIQNPRYQVTQFGKPVTLSCSQTLNHNVMYWYQQKSSQAPKLLFHYYDKDFNNEADTPDNFQSRRPNTSFCFLDIRSPGLGDTAMYLCATSRVPLGAGGNTIYFGEGSWLTVV.

This chain uses TRBV14 with TRBJ2-2; TRBD2 matches at 13 bases. Germline assignment: CDR1 SGHDN and CDR2 FVKESK. This CDR3 comprises 16 residues. J gave up 8 bases and V 6 bases, and 9 bases lay outside the gene matches. The CDR3 protein is CASSSRLAGGRGELFF. The CDR3 nucleotides are TGTGCCAGCAGTTCCCGACTAGCGGGGGGACGTGGGGAGCTGTTTTTT.

The rearrangement links TRBV11-3 to TRBJ2-2; D is uncertain. This CDR3 comprises 14 residues. Trimming took off 1 base at V and 2 bases at J, with 5 bases between the two ends. From germline, CDR1 is SGHNT and CDR2 YENEEA. The CDR3 here is CASSLGQNTGELFF. As DNA, the CDR3 is TGTGCCAGCAGCTTAGGCCAAAACACCGGGGAGCTGTTTTTT.

The rearrangement joins TRBV6-2 or TRBV6-3 to TRBJ1-2, with D unclear. Germline assignment: CDR1 MNHEY and CDR2 SVGEGT. This CDR3 has 14 amino acids. Trimming pared 0 bases from V and 4 bases from J, leaving 9 bases between. The CDR3 sequence: CASSYSLLSYGYTF. The CDR3 bases are TGTGCCAGCAGTTACTCGCTCCTCTCCTATGGCTACACCTTC.

The chain couples TRBV9 to TRBJ2-3, with 14 bases identical to TRBD2. The CDR3 length is 17 residues. Germline CDR1 and CDR2: SGDLS and YYNGEE. V shed 0 bases, J shed 4 bases, and the junction held 4 bases outside the gene matches. CDR3 coding DNA: TGTGCCAGCAGCGTAGGTGGGACTAGCGGGGGCGCAGATACGCAGTATTTT. It specifies CASSVGGTSGGADTQYF. The variable domain in full, with the rest retrieved from reference TRBV9 and TRBJ2-3, is DSGVTQTPKHLITATGQRVTLRCSPRSGDLSVYWYQQSLDQGLQFLIQYYNGEERAKGNILERFSAQQFPDLHSELNLSSLELGDSALYFCASSVGGTSGGADTQYFGPGTRLTVL.

The rearrangement links TRBV5-1 to TRBJ2-3; 11 nucleotides line up with TRBD2. J lost 6 bases, V lost 3 bases, and 9 bases had no gene match. The CDR3 is 16 amino acids. The V gene's germline CDR1 is SGHRS and CDR2 YFSETQ. Here the CDR3 reads CASSSLTSGGRDTQYF. CDR3 DNA: TGCGCCAGCAGCTCCTTAACTAGCGGGGGCCGGGATACGCAGTATTTT.

The CDR3 reads CASSTTSGGQETQYF. The CDR3 nucleotides read TGTGCCAGCAGTACGACTAGCGGGGGACAAGAGACCCAGTACTTC. The chain has TRBV6-4 and TRBJ2-5; 12 nucleotides line up with TRBD2. CDR1 MRHNA and CDR2 SNTAGT come from the germline V gene. The CDR3 has 15 amino acids. V shed 5 bases, J shed 2 bases, and the junction held 3 bases outside the gene matches.

The chain combines TRBV18 with TRBJ1-5; D is unclear. The length of the CDR3 is 13 residues. The germline V and J ends were trimmed by 2 bases and 8 bases, with 10 bases remaining between them. Per germline, CDR1 KGHSH and CDR2 LQKENI. The CDR3 bases are TGTGCCAGCTCACCAACAAAGATAGAGCCCCAGCATTTT. This gives the protein CASSPTKIEPQHF.

CDR3 amino acids: CASSLWGADTQYF. CDR3 nucleotides: TGTGCCAGCAGCTTATGGGGGGCAGATACGCAGTATTTT. The V call is TRBV11-3, the J call TRBJ2-3, with a tentative D call TRBD2 (6 bases). V dropped 2 bases and J dropped 4 bases, with 7 bases sitting between them. Per the germline V gene, CDR1 is SGHNT and CDR2 is YENEEA. The CDR3 runs 13 residues.

The chain recombines TRBV19 with TRBJ1-1; D remains unclear. Per germline, CDR1 LNHDA and CDR2 SQIVND (reference sequence). The CDR3 totals 13 residues. The V and J ends lost 5 bases and 1 base respectively, with 8 bases between them. The CDR3 is CASSLLGNTEAFF. CDR3 coding DNA: TGTGCCAGTAGTCTTCTAGGGAACACTGAAGCTTTCTTT.